This T cell receptor beta chain was found in a study of blood T cell repertoires in COVID-19. Study background: Sites across the United States, Italy and Spain contributed samples from acute and convalescent COVID-19. PBMCs, B-cell-depleted T cells, or T cells provided the cDNA or gDNA that made up the material.

J was trimmed by 4 bases and V by 1 base; bases with no gene match: 5. The CDR3 is made up of 17 amino acids. CDR1 and CDR2 from the germline V gene are SGHVS and FNYEAQ. A few counts support this clone. Original processing notes: Amplification from reference gene primers served as the basis for estimated nucleated cell counts. The protocol was immunoSEQ multiplex PCR, while the TCRdb copy is restricted to in-frame clones and leaves out a portion. V and J calls and clone size follow that table, whereas D and trimming were derived from the DNA. The sample yields about 120,000 clones, about four fifths seen once.

The source material was peripheral blood. The clonotype comes from a woman aged 70-85 years with acute or convalescent COVID-19. The chain links TRBV7-6 to TRBJ2-5; TRBD2 agrees at 14 bases. The CDR3 region has the DNA TGTGCCAGCAGCTTAGGACTAGCGGGGGGGCCTGGAGAGACCCAGTACTTC. Translating it yields CASSLGLAGGPGETQYF.